This passage covers 15 T cell receptor beta chains from one sample sequenced in a study. TCRdb fed the RT-PCR reads into MiXCR, producing one record per CDR3 protein. The sample holds about 680,000 distinct CDR3 sequences, approximately 15% seen once. The sample was memory CD4+ T cells from blood. The receptors derive from a female donor in good health, serving as a healthy control.

The V call is TRBV19, the J call TRBJ2-2; D gene uncertain. The V end lost 7 bases, the J end lost 0 bases, and 9 bases lay between the germline ends. The CDR3 contains 14 residues. From germline, CDR1 is LNHDA and CDR2 SQIVND (reference sequence). The CDR3 protein is CASTKGSNTGELFF. In nucleotides, the CDR3 is TGTGCCAGTACGAAGGGCTCGAACACCGGGGAGCTGTTTTTT.

This chain joins TRBV20-1 and TRBJ2-3; D is perhaps TRBD1 or TRBD2 (5 bases each). V dropped 2 bases and J dropped 6 bases, with 15 bases sitting between them. Germline V lookup: CDR1 DFQATT, CDR2 SNEGSKA (reference sequence). The length of the CDR3 is 14 residues. The CDR3 DNA is TGCAGTGCTAGATGGAATTACGGGGCCGATACGCAGTATTTT. The encoded protein is CSARWNYGADTQYF.

This clonotype was seen ten or more times. The gene calls are TRBV6-2 or TRBV6-3 and TRBJ2-7; the D is unclear. The V end lost 6 bases, the J end lost 2 bases, and 11 bases lay between the germline ends. The CDR3 contains 13 residues. The germline CDR1 and CDR2 sequences are MNHEY and SVGEGT. Written as DNA, the CDR3 is TGTGCCAGCAGGAACCCGTACCCCTACGAGCAGTACTTC. Protein: CASRNPYPYEQYF.

There are many counts of this clonotype. The chain recombines TRBV15 with TRBJ2-1; D could derive from TRBD1 or TRBD2 (5 bases each). This CDR3 has 15 amino acids. Deletions cut 3 bases from V and 5 bases from J, with 14 bases between. From germline, CDR1 is LNHNV and CDR2 YYDKDF (reference sequence). CDR3: CATSRDRDVNNEQFF. As DNA, the CDR3 is TGTGCCACCAGCAGGGACCGGGACGTCAACAATGAGCAGTTCTTC.

This clonotype was detected ten times or more. The chain uses TRBV6-5 and TRBJ1-2, with 11 bases matching TRBD1. V gave up 5 bases and J gave up 7 bases; unmatched junction bases: 6. There are 14 residues in the CDR3. CDR1 MNHEY and CDR2 SVGAGI come from the germline V gene. The CDR3 region has the DNA TGTGCCAGCAGTCGGGGGACAGGGGGAAGTGGCTACACCTTC. This sequence encodes CASSRGTGGSGYTF.

The chain recombines TRBV29-1 with TRBJ2-5; unclear D gene. The CDR3 has 12 residues. Per germline, CDR1 SQVTM and CDR2 ANQGSEA. V lost 4 bases to trimming and J lost 2 bases, with 8 bases between them. CDR3 sequence: CSVGARQETQYF. CDR3 DNA sequence: TGCAGCGTTGGGGCTAGACAAGAGACCCAGTACTTC.

This clonotype was found a few times. The V call is TRBV18, the J call TRBJ2-1, with D maybe TRBD2 (6 bases). This CDR3 has 13 amino acids. The V gene's germline CDR1 is KGHSH and CDR2 LQKENI. The germline V and J ends were trimmed by 1 base and 5 bases, with 6 bases remaining between them. In DNA form, the CDR3 reads TGTGCCAGCTCACCACGGAGGGACAATGAGCAGTTCTTC. Its translation: CASSPRRDNEQFF. The variable domain in full, completed from reference TRBV18 and TRBJ2-1, reads NAGVMQNPRHLVRRRGQEARLRCSPMKGHSHVYWYRQLPEEGLKFMVYLQKENIIDESGMPKERFSAEFPKEGPSILRIQQVVRGDSAAYFCASSPRRDNEQFFGPGTRLTVL.

This clonotype was counted ten times or more. The chain links TRBV7-9 to TRBJ1-5; no definite D call. Germline assignment: CDR1 SEHNR and CDR2 FQNEAQ (reference sequence). V was cut by 0 bases and J by 3 bases, with 12 bases left in between. The CDR3 consists of 16 residues. The DNA of the CDR3 is TGTGCCAGCAGCTTAGCGCTCGGGCAGCCCAATCAGCCCCAGCATTTT. It specifies CASSLALGQPNQPQHF. Variable domain in full (rest from reference TRBV7-9 and TRBJ1-5): DTGVSQNPRHKITKRGQNVTFRCDPISEHNRLYWYRQTLGQGPEFLTYFQNEAQLEKSRLLSDRFSAERPKGSFSTLEIQRTEQGDSAMYLCASSLALGQPNQPQHFGDGTRLSIL.

This clonotype turned up a few times. The rearrangement uses TRBV7-2 and TRBJ2-3; 7 positions agree with TRBD2. The germline CDR1 and CDR2 sequences are SGHTA and FQGNSA. The CDR3 totals 16 residues. V lost 8 bases, J lost 0 bases, and 11 bases stayed unmatched. CDR3 protein: CASGRGGLPSTDTQYF. Here the CDR3 DNA reads TGTGCCAGCGGGAGGGGCGGGCTGCCAAGCACAGATACGCAGTATTTT.

V usage is TRBV30 and J usage is TRBJ2-7, with 8 bases identical to TRBD2. CDR3 length: 14 residues. CDR1 is GTSNPN and CDR2 is SVGIG in the germline V gene (reference sequence). The junction had 9 bases not matched to a gene; V was cut back by 2 bases and J by 6 bases. CDR3 region: CAWSRSGRLSEQYF. The CDR3 nucleotides are TGTGCCTGGAGTCGGAGCGGGAGATTATCCGAGCAGTACTTC.

This clonotype was observed at least ten times. The gene calls are TRBV3-1 and TRBJ1-3; D remains ambiguous. Germline-derived CDR1 and CDR2 are LGHDT and YNNKEL (reference sequence). V was trimmed by 4 bases and J by 0 bases, leaving 4 bases between them. The CDR3 totals 13 residues. The CDR3 DNA follows: TGTGCCAGCAGCCGGGGCTCTGGAAACACCATATATTTT. It is translated as CASSRGSGNTIYF.

For the CDR3, the DNA is TGTGCCAGCAGTGCCGGGACAGGATACCCCGGGGAGCTGTTTTTT. It yields the protein CASSAGTGYPGELFF. The chain has TRBV27 and TRBJ2-2; 8 bases are a match to TRBD1. Germline CDR1 and CDR2: MNHEY and SMNVEV (reference sequence). The CDR3 extends over 15 amino acids. J gave up 6 bases and V 5 bases, and 8 bases lay outside the gene matches.

This clonotype was counted a few times. This rearrangement joins TRBV5-1 to TRBJ1-4, with D unresolved. The CDR3 covers 15 residues. CDR1 and CDR2 (germline): SGHRS, YFSETQ. Trimming took off 6 bases at V and 3 bases at J, with 15 bases between the two ends. The CDR3 protein is CASTEGGTANEKLFF. In nucleotides, the CDR3 is TGCGCCAGCACCGAGGGCGGAACGGCTAATGAAAAACTGTTTTTT.

The V call is TRBV20-1, the J call TRBJ1-5; a possible D gene is TRBD1 (5 bases). Trimming took 0 bases from V and 8 from J, leaving 11 bases between them. The length of the CDR3 is 13 residues. Germline CDR1 is DFQATT and CDR2 is SNEGSKA (reference sequence). CDR3 amino acids: CSAREGPSEPQHF. CDR3 coding DNA: TGCAGTGCTAGAGAGGGACCATCAGAGCCCCAGCATTTT.

This clonotype was found a few times. V gene TRBV5-4 combines with J gene TRBJ2-1, with D perhaps TRBD2 (6 bases). CDR1 and CDR2 (germline): SGHNT, YYREEE (reference sequence). CDR3 size: 13 residues. V lost 4 bases and J lost 8, with 13 bases in between. The CDR3 sequence: CASSRPTGDEQFF. DNA for the CDR3: TGTGCCAGCAGCCGCCCCACGGGAGATGAGCAGTTCTTC.